The text below deals with one T cell receptor beta chain. It was CD45RO-negative cells, positively selected for CCR7, that made up naive CD8 cells, with terminally differentiated effector memory CD45RA+ cells excluded. The donor cohort consisted entirely of Caucasian adults residing in Nashville, Tennessee. These data belong to a study of shared clonotypes between healthy human individuals. The CDR3 has 13 amino acids. J gave up 13 bases and V 6 bases, and 7 bases lay outside the gene matches. Germline-derived CDR1 and CDR2 are MNHEY and SMNVEV (reference sequence). Assay execution took place at the deep level. Original processing notes: Filtering differed, since immunoSEQ gave only junction sequences and no quality scores. Produced via immunoSEQ multiplex PCR; TCRdb's table is partial and in-frame only. V and J calls and clone size are given by that table; D and trimming were obtained from the DNA. The repertoire holds under 600,000 clones, roughly 98% seen once, with 0.25% to 0.35% in the top ten.

Sample: naive CD8+ T cells sorted from blood. The chain employs TRBV27 and TRBJ2-1; 12 bases match TRBD2. This clonotype was obtained from a man aged 25 to 40 in good health. The CDR3 loop reads CASSGTSGYRQFF. As DNA, the CDR3 is TGTGCCAGCAGCGGGACTAGCGGGTACCGCCAGTTCTTC.